This T cell receptor (beta chain) emerged from a study of T cell changes during pregnancy in multiple sclerosis. Sequencing was performed with immunoSEQ multiplex PCR; in TCRdb, only in-frame clones are kept and a portion is missing. The data show 34,000 or so clones, 90% seen once. CDR1 and CDR2 (germline): SGHVS, FNYEAQ. V shed 1 base and J shed 10 bases, with 14 bases lying between them. The CDR3 runs to 14 residues. The sample was CD8+ T cells from peripheral blood mononuclear cells, taken before pregnancy. The TCR sequence derives from a female donor with multiple sclerosis, enrolled in a pregnancy study. This chain links TRBV7-6 with TRBJ2-1; D is ambiguous. The CDR3 here is CASSLGPLRVEQFF. CDR3 sequence (DNA): TGTGCCAGCAGCTTAGGCCCTTTGAGAGTCGAGCAGTTCTTC.